This is a list of T cell receptor beta chains from one sample in a study of blood T cell repertoires in COVID-19. Repertoires were generated with immunoSEQ multiplex PCR, while TCRdb's copy carries only in-frame clones and drops some. The repertoire has approximately 400,000 clones, around 87% of them found once; the top ten carry 1% to 1.5%. The sequenced sample was PBMCs or T cells enriched from blood (not recorded which). The receptors come from a man aged 30 to 39 who had recovered from COVID-19. CDR3s include the opening cysteine and the closing phenylalanine or tryptophan. Each record gives: D gene, clone size, J gene, V gene, CDR3 DNA, CDR3 protein. D genes are given only for firm matches. The size field is filled for only some rows; it gives once, few, many or a size class.

NA,NA,TRBJ1-2,TRBV5-4,TGTGCCAGCAGAAACGACAGTAACTATGGCTACACCTTC,CASRNDSNYGYTF
TRBD1,NA,TRBJ1-2,TRBV6-5,TGTGCCAGCATTCCAACAGGGGAAAAAGGAGGCTACACCTTC,CASIPTGEKGGYTF
NA,NA,TRBJ2-7,TRBV5-1,TGCGCCAGCAGCTCCGGGAGCGCCTACGAGCAGTACTTC,CASSSGSAYEQYF
NA,NA,TRBJ1-1,TRBV5-1,TGCGCCAGCAGCGTACAGATGAACACTGAAGCTTTCTTT,CASSVQMNTEAFF
NA,NA,TRBJ2-3,TRBV11-2,TGTGCCAGCAGCTTAATGGGGGGGGCCGGGGCAGATACGCAGTATTTT,CASSLMGGAGADTQYF
NA,NA,TRBJ1-1,TRBV15,TGTGCCACCAGTCCGGGAGGGTTTAGAACGGACACTGAAGCTTTCTTT,CATSPGGFRTDTEAFF
NA,NA,TRBJ1-2,TRBV30,TGTGCCTGGAGTGTAGCCTTTACTCGGGGGGGCTACACCTTC,CAWSVAFTRGGYTF
TRBD1,NA,TRBJ1-6,TRBV5-1,TGCGCCAGCAGCTTCGGACAGGGTGATAATTCACCCCTCCACTTT,CASSFGQGDNSPLHF
NA,NA,TRBJ1-2,TRBV7-9,TGTGCCAGCAGCTCCCAGCGGGGTGAGAGGGGGAACTATGGCTACACCTTC,CASSSQRGERGNYGYTF
NA,NA,TRBJ1-1,TRBV18,TGTGCCAGCTCACCCCGGACAGCGAACACTGAAGCTTTCTTT,CASSPRTANTEAFF
NA,few,TRBJ1-4,TRBV30,TGTGCCTGGACAGGGCTTAATGAAAAACTGTTTTTT,CAWTGLNEKLFF
TRBD2,NA,TRBJ2-5,TRBV7-9,TGTGCCAGCAGCTTAGCTTCCGGGACTAGTATGGAGACCCAGTACTTC,CASSLASGTSMETQYF
NA,once,TRBJ2-5,TRBV6-5,TGTGCCAGCGGGGGAAGGGGGGGCGATTCGGAGTACTTC,CASGGRGGDSEYF
NA,NA,TRBJ1-1,TRBV6-5,TGTGCCAGCAGTTATTCGGGGGGAGAAGCTTTCTTT,CASSYSGGEAFF
TRBD1,once,TRBJ1-6,TRBV28,TGTGCCAGCAGTTTAGCCGACAGGGTTCGCAATTCACCCCTCCACTTT,CASSLADRVRNSPLHF
NA,NA,TRBJ1-6,TRBV2,TGTGCCTCCCGCGGGGGCGCGGGAGTGAATTCACCCCTCCACTTT,CASRGGAGVNSPLHF
TRBD1,NA,TRBJ1-1,TRBV25-1,TGTGCCAGCAGTGCTTGGACAGGGAAGAACACTGAAGCTTTCTTT,CASSAWTGKNTEAFF
NA,once,TRBJ2-5,TRBV12-3/TRBV12-4,TGTGCCAGCAGTTTGAGGCACGAAGAGACCCAGTACTTC,CASSLRHEETQYF
NA,NA,TRBJ2-5,TRBV5-6,TGTGCCAGCAGGCCCGGGGGAATCCTAGGCACCCAGTACTTC,CASRPGGILGTQYF
TRBD2,NA,TRBJ2-3,TRBV29-1,TGCAGCGTCTCCGCGACTAGCGGGGGGAGCACAGATACGCAGTATTTT,CSVSATSGGSTDTQYF
NA,NA,TRBJ1-2,TRBV7-9,TGTGCCAGCAGCCCAGCGGGTGGACTCGGAAACTATGGCTACACCTTC,CASSPAGGLGNYGYTF
NA,once,TRBJ1-4,TRBV4-1,TGCGCCAGCAGCCAAGATCCAGGGTCAACTAATGAAAAACTGTTTTTT,CASSQDPGSTNEKLFF
NA,once,TRBJ1-1,TRBV11-2,TGTGCCAGCAGCTTAGTAGGGGGTCTGAGGGGGAACACTGAAGCTTTCTTT,CASSLVGGLRGNTEAFF
TRBD2,NA,TRBJ2-3,TRBV9,TGTGCCAGCAGCGTAGTGGGTAGCGGGGGGCCCACAGATACGCAGTATTTT,CASSVVGSGGPTDTQYF
NA,few,TRBJ2-7,TRBV4-1,TGCGCCAGCAGCCAATCAAGACAGAGCTCCTACGAGCAGTACTTC,CASSQSRQSSYEQYF
NA,NA,TRBJ2-2,TRBV10-1,TGCGCCAGCAGCGAGGGGTGGAGGGGCACCGGGGAGCTGTTTTTT,CASSEGWRGTGELFF
TRBD1,NA,TRBJ2-7,TRBV4-1,TGCGCCAGCAGCCAAGTCCCCGGTCAGGGGGCAGGTGAGCAGTACTTC,CASSQVPGQGAGEQYF
NA,NA,TRBJ2-3,TRBV14,TGTGCCAGCAGCCAAGGGCAGGGAGGAGATACGCAGTATTTT,CASSQGQGGDTQYF
NA,NA,TRBJ2-1,TRBV5-1,TGCGCCAGCAGCTTGTCAGGGGTCAATGAGCAGTTCTTC,CASSLSGVNEQFF
NA,NA,TRBJ1-1,TRBV14,TGTGCCAGCAGCCAAGGTGGGGCAACGAACACTGAAGCTTTCTTT,CASSQGGATNTEAFF
TRBD2,once,TRBJ2-2,TRBV5-1,TGCGCCAGCAGCTACGGGACTACGAACACCGGGGAGCTGTTTTTT,CASSYGTTNTGELFF
NA,NA,TRBJ1-1,TRBV5-1,TGCGCCAGCAGCTTGTCAGGCAGCAACACTGAAGCTTTCTTT,CASSLSGSNTEAFF
TRBD2,few,TRBJ2-2,TRBV5-3,TGTGCCAGAAGCTTTCGTACTAGCGGGGGGTGCGGGGAGCTGTTTTTT,CARSFRTSGGCGELFF
NA,NA,TRBJ1-1,TRBV2,TGTGCCAGCAGTACGGACAGAGACACTGAAGCTTTCTTT,CASSTDRDTEAFF
NA,NA,TRBJ2-6,TRBV13,TGTGCCAGCAGCACCCACCGGGGTGGGGCCAACGTCCTGACTTTC,CASSTHRGGANVLTF
NA,NA,TRBJ2-5,TRBV7-3,TGTGCCAGCAGCTTCGGGCCCGAGGGCGAGACCCAGTACTTC,CASSFGPEGETQYF
NA,NA,TRBJ1-1,TRBV29-1,TGCAGCGTTGAGAGGGGCGTCGGGAGCACTGAAGCTTTCTTT,CSVERGVGSTEAFF
NA,NA,TRBJ2-2,TRBV3-1/TRBV3-2,TGTGCCAGCAGCCTCACAGGGAACACCGGGGAGCTGTTTTTT,CASSLTGNTGELFF
NA,NA,TRBJ1-2,TRBV18,TGTGCCAGCTCACCACGGGGGCCTAACTATGGCTACACCTTC,CASSPRGPNYGYTF
NA,few,TRBJ2-3,TRBV7-9,TGTGCCAGCAGGTTGGTCGGAGATACGCAGTATTTT,CASRLVGDTQYF
TRBD1,NA,TRBJ1-2,TRBV6-5,TGTGCCAGCAGAGGGGACAGTTCTGGCTACACCTTC,CASRGDSSGYTF
NA,NA,TRBJ2-7,TRBV10-3,TGTGCCATCAGTGCGGGACTCACCGGGTACGAGCAGTACTTC,CAISAGLTGYEQYF
NA,NA,TRBJ1-1,TRBV12-5,TGTGCTAGTGGTTTTGGGGCGAACACTGAAGCTTTCTTT,CASGFGANTEAFF
TRBD1,NA,TRBJ2-1,TRBV10-3,TGTGCCATCAGTGAGCAGGGGGCTCGCCATGAGCAGTTCTTC,CAISEQGARHEQFF
TRBD1,NA,TRBJ1-1,TRBV11-2,TGTGCCAGCAGCTTAGCCGAAAAAAAGAGACAGGGGAACACTGAAGCTTTCTTT,CASSLAEKKRQGNTEAFF
TRBD1,once,TRBJ1-2,TRBV18,TGTGCCAGCTCACCACCAACTCCGGGGACAGGCCCTCGCGGCTACACCTTC,CASSPPTPGTGPRGYTF
NA,NA,TRBJ1-1,TRBV7-3,TGTGCCAGCAGCAACTCGAGGCAGATGAACACTGAAGCTTTCTTT,CASSNSRQMNTEAFF
NA,NA,TRBJ1-2,TRBV5-8,TGTGCCAGCAGCTTTGACGACAGTTTTAACTATGGCTACACCTTC,CASSFDDSFNYGYTF
NA,NA,TRBJ2-6,TRBV19,TGTGCCAGTAGTCAGGGGCCGACTGGGGCCAACGTCCTGACTTTC,CASSQGPTGANVLTF
TRBD2,NA,TRBJ2-7,TRBV4-1,TGCGCCAGCAGCCGTGCGGCTAGCGGGATCTACGAGCAGTACTTC,CASSRAASGIYEQYF
TRBD2,once,TRBJ2-7,TRBV3-1/TRBV3-2,TGTGCCAGCAGCAAAGGGAGGGGATCACTTCCCTACGAGCAGTACTTC,CASSKGRGSLPYEQYF
TRBD1,NA,TRBJ1-5,TRBV7-9,TGTGCCAGCAGCCCCGGGGACAGGGGAGAATCGCGCAATCAGCCCCAGCATTTT,CASSPGDRGESRNQPQHF
NA,NA,TRBJ2-3,TRBV27,TGTGCCAGCAGTTTAGGGGGAGGGGGAGATACGCAGTATTTT,CASSLGGGGDTQYF
NA,NA,TRBJ1-3,TRBV7-6,TGTGCCAGCAGCCTACAGGGTCCATACGCTGGGGACACCATATATTTT,CASSLQGPYAGDTIYF
TRBD1,NA,TRBJ2-4,TRBV28,TGTGCCAGCAGGACAGGGGGAGCCAAAAACATTCAGTACTTC,CASRTGGAKNIQYF
NA,NA,TRBJ1-1,TRBV18,TGTGCCAGCTCACCTCCTTCACGGGAGAACACTGAAGCTTTCTTT,CASSPPSRENTEAFF
NA,NA,TRBJ1-2,TRBV30,TGTGCCTGGAGTCGCGACAGGCCGGGCTACACCTTC,CAWSRDRPGYTF
NA,NA,TRBJ1-5,TRBV7-8,TGTGCCAGCAGCTTAGCCCAGGTGACTCAGCCCCAGCATTTT,CASSLAQVTQPQHF
NA,NA,TRBJ2-7,TRBV9,TGTGCCAGCAGCTCCCGAGGAGACGTCGGTAGCTCCTACGAGCAGTACTTC,CASSSRGDVGSSYEQYF